These 16 T cell receptor beta chains originate from one sample sequenced in a study of blood T cell repertoires in COVID-19. The repertoire was sequenced with immunoSEQ multiplex PCR; TCRdb's copy has only in-frame clones and lacks some. The sample yields 130,000 or so clones, 86% seen once. The specimen sequenced was peripheral blood. The receptors come from a woman in her sixties or seventies with COVID-19, enrolled during active disease.

The genes are TRBV9 and TRBJ2-1; 9 nucleotides match TRBD2. Germline assignment: CDR1 SGDLS and CDR2 YYNGEE. The V segment lost 0 bases and the J segment 4 bases; nucleotides outside the gene matches: 8. The CDR3 has 17 residues. CDR3 residues: CASSVAWERGDYNEQFF. Here the CDR3 DNA reads TGTGCCAGCAGCGTAGCTTGGGAGCGGGGGGATTACAATGAGCAGTTCTTC.

The rearrangement links TRBV7-2 to TRBJ2-7; D is perhaps TRBD2 (5 bases). The CDR3 runs 15 residues. Trimming pared 1 base from V and 2 bases from J, leaving 12 bases between. Per the germline V gene, CDR1 is SGHTA and CDR2 is FQGNSA. The DNA of the CDR3 is TGTGCCAGCAGCTTAGAGGGAGCCGGGCCCTACGAGCAGTACTTC. Protein product: CASSLEGAGPYEQYF.

CDR3 protein: CASSSPDRGGSPLHF. The CDR3 region has the DNA TGTGCCAGCAGTTCCCCGGACAGGGGCGGTTCACCCCTCCACTTT. V is TRBV27 and J is TRBJ1-6, with 9 bases aligning to TRBD1. Trimming at V came to 4 bases and at J to 9 bases, leaving 7 bases not matched to a gene. Germline CDR1 reads MNHEY; CDR2 reads SMNVEV (reference sequence). The CDR3 extends over 15 amino acids.

The V and J genes are TRBV4-1 and TRBJ1-4; 10 nucleotides match TRBD1. CDR1 and CDR2 from the germline V gene are MGHRA and YSYEKL. V lost 6 bases and J lost 7; bases outside the gene matches: 5. There are 14 residues in the CDR3. The CDR3 is CASSPGTGAEKLFF. The CDR3 nucleotides are TGCGCCAGCAGTCCCGGGACAGGGGCTGAAAAACTGTTTTTT.

The chain carries TRBV6-6 and TRBJ2-3, with 10 bases matching TRBD1. The germline V gene encodes CDR1 MNHNY and CDR2 SVGAGI (reference sequence). The CDR3 totals 14 residues. V shed 6 bases, J shed 8 bases, and the junction held 8 bases outside the gene matches. Here the CDR3 DNA reads TGTGCCAGCAGCGAGGACAGGGGGGGTGGTACGCAGTATTTT. Translated, it gives CASSEDRGGGTQYF.

This chain uses TRBV11-2 with TRBJ1-6; 8 bases are a match to TRBD1. This CDR3 region has 15 residues. The junction had 0 bases not matched to a gene; V was cut back by 1 base and J by 4 bases. Germline assignment: CDR1 SGHAT and CDR2 FQNNGV. CDR3 sequence (DNA): TGTGCCAGCAGCTTAGGGACAGGGTATAATTCACCCCTCCACTTT. The encoded protein is CASSLGTGYNSPLHF.

This clone was observed a handful of times. This CDR3 is also generated by other DNA sequences in the sample. V and J are TRBV19 and TRBJ1-5, with 7 bases that match TRBD1. The CDR3 covers 14 residues. Losses at the gene ends were 1 base for V and 6 bases for J; bases not matched to a gene: 3. CDR1 and CDR2 (germline): LNHDA, SQIVND (reference sequence). The CDR3 region has the DNA TGTGCCAGTAGTATAGCGGCAGGGGGTCAGCCCCAGCATTTT. This encodes CASSIAAGGQPQHF.

This chain connects TRBV28 to TRBJ1-5; D uncertain. V shed 5 bases and J shed 2 bases, with 16 bases lying between them. The CDR3 has 16 residues. CDR1 and CDR2 from the germline V gene are MDHEN and SYDVKM. CDR3 protein: CASSPAGYDGNQPQHF. The CDR3 DNA reads as TGTGCCAGCAGTCCCGCAGGTTACGATGGCAATCAGCCCCAGCATTTT.

V and J are TRBV7-9 and TRBJ1-3; D ambiguous. The CDR3 contains 14 residues. CDR1 and CDR2 (germline): SEHNR, FQNEAQ (reference sequence). V was clipped by 5 bases and J by 0 bases, with 8 bases between them. CDR3 sequence reads: CASSRLNSGNTIYF. The CDR3 DNA sequence: TGTGCCAGCAGCCGTTTAAACTCTGGAAACACCATATATTTT.

The genes are TRBV28 and TRBJ1-1; 8 bases agree with TRBD1. Germline V CDR1 and CDR2: MDHEN, SYDVKM. The CDR3 is 14 residues long. Trimming cost V 5 bases and J 6 bases; bases outside gene matches: 8. CDR3 amino acids: CASSRQGAVSEAFF. Here the CDR3 DNA reads TGTGCCAGCAGTCGGCAGGGGGCGGTATCTGAAGCTTTCTTT.

The chain has TRBV28 and TRBJ1-4; D is possibly TRBD1 (5 bases). Trimming stripped 5 bases from V and 7 bases from J, with 17 bases between. Germline V gene data show CDR1 as MDHEN and CDR2 as SYDVKM. The CDR3 runs 15 residues. CDR3 protein: CASSLGRGFTEKLFF. The CDR3 DNA reads TGTGCCAGCAGTCTCGGGAGGGGATTCACTGAAAAACTGTTTTTT.

This clone appeared once. CDR3 protein: CAWRPMRGPRTDTQYF. In nucleotides, the CDR3 is TGTGCCTGGAGGCCAATGCGGGGCCCGAGGACAGATACGCAGTATTTT. This rearrangement joins TRBV30 to TRBJ2-3; D is perhaps TRBD2 (6 bases). V lost 3 bases to trimming and J lost 3 bases, with 19 bases between them. Germline assignment: CDR1 GTSNPN and CDR2 SVGIG (reference sequence). The CDR3 extends over 16 amino acids.

This clone was observed a handful of times. The CDR3 here is CASGSSGGVEQFF. The CDR3 nucleotides are TGTGCTAGTGGTTCCTCAGGGGGCGTTGAGCAGTTCTTC. V gene TRBV12-5 combines with J gene TRBJ2-1; TRBD1 agrees at 8 bases. V gave up 4 bases and J gave up 9 bases; unmatched junction bases: 5. CDR3 length equals 13 residues. Germline assignment: CDR1 LGHNT and CDR2 FRNRAP.

V gene TRBV13 combines with J gene TRBJ1-2; 7 bases match TRBD1. The CDR3 is 15 residues long. The germline V gene has CDR1 PRHDT and CDR2 FYEKMQ (reference sequence). V shed 3 bases and J 2 bases; nucleotides not matched to a gene: 6. Written as DNA, the CDR3 is TGTGCCAGCAGCTTGCCGACAGGGTACAACTATGGCTACACCTTC. This gives the protein CASSLPTGYNYGYTF.

The table lists this clone with a few counts. The CDR3 nucleotides read TGTGCCAGCAGCCCCCTCGGGGGGCAGAATGGAAAACCTTATTCCTATGGCTACACCTTC. Translated: CASSPLGGQNGKPYSYGYTF. This chain uses TRBV21-1 with TRBJ1-2. TRBV21-1 is assigned pseudogene status. The CDR3 spans 20 residues.

The chain links TRBV3-1 (or the pseudogene TRBV3-2) to TRBJ1-5; no firm D call. CDR1 and CDR2 from the germline V gene are LGHDT and YNNKEL (reference sequence). The V gene lost 2 bases and the J gene lost 2 bases, with 7 bases spanning the gap. The CDR3 sequence is 14 residues long. The CDR3 DNA reads TGTGCCAGCAGCCAACGGGTAGGCAATCAGCCCCAGCATTTT. Protein sequence: CASSQRVGNQPQHF.